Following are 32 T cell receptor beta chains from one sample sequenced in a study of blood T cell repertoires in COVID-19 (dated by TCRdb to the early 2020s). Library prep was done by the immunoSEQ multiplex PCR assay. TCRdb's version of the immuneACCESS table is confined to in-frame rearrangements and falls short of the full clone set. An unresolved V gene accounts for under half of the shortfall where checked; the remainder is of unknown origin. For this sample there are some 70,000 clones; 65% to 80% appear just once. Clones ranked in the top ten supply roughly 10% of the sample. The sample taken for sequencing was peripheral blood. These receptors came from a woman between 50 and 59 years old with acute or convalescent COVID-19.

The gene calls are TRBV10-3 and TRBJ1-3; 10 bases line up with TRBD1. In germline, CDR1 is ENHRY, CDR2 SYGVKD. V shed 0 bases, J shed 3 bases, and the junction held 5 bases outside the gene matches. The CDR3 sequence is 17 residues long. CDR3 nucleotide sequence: TGTGCCATCAGTGAGTCGAAGACAGGGGGCTTTGGAAACACCATATATTTT. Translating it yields CAISESKTGGFGNTIYF.

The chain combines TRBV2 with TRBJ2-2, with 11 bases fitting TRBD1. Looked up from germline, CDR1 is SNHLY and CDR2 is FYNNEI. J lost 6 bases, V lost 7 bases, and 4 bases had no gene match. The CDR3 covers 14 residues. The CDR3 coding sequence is TGTGCCAGCACTTCGGGACAGGGGGCCGGGGAGCTGTTTTTT. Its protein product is CASTSGQGAGELFF.

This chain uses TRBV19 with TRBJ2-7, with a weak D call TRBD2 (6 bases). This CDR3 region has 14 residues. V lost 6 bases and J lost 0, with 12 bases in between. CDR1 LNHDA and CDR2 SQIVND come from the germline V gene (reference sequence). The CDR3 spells CASSGETSSYEQYF. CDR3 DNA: TGTGCCAGTAGCGGTGAGACTAGCTCCTACGAGCAGTACTTC.

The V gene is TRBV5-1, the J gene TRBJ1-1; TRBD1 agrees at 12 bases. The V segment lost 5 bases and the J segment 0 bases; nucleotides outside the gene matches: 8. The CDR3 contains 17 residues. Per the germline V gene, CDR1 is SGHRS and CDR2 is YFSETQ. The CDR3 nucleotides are TGCGCCAGCAGACCCGGGACAGGGGGCTTGGTGAACACTGAAGCTTTCTTT. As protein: CASRPGTGGLVNTEAFF.

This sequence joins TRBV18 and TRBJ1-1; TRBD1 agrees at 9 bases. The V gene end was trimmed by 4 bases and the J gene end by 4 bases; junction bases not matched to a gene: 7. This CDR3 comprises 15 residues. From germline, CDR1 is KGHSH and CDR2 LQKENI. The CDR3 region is CASSRLTGGVTEAFF. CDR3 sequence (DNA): TGTGCCAGCTCACGACTAACAGGGGGCGTCACTGAAGCTTTCTTT.

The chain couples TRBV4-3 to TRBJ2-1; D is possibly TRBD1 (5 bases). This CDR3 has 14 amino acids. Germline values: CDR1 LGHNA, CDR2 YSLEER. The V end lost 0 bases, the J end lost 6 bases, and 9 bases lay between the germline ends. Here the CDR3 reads CASSQEGVPNEQFF. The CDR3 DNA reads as TGCGCCAGCAGCCAAGAAGGGGTTCCCAATGAGCAGTTCTTC.

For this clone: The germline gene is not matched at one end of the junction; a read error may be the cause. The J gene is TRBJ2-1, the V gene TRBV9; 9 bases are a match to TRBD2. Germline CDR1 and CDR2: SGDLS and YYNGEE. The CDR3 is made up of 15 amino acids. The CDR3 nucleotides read TGTGCCCGCAGCGTCGGCGGGGGGGGCGGGAATGAGCAGTTCTTC. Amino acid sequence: CARSVGGGGGNEQFF.

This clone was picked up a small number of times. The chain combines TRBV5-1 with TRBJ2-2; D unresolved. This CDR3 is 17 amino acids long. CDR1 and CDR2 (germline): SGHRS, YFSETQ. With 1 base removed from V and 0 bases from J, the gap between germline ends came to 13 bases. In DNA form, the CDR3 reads TGCGCCAGCAGCTTGAGTCTGTTAGCCTCGAACACCGGGGAGCTGTTTTTT. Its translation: CASSLSLLASNTGELFF. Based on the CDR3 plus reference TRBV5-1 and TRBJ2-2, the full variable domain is KAGVTQTPRYLIKTRGQQVTLSCSPISGHRSVSWYQQTPGQGLQFLFEYFSETQRNKGNFPGRFSGRQFSNSRSEMNVSTLELGDSALYLCASSLSLLASNTGELFFGEGSRLTVL.

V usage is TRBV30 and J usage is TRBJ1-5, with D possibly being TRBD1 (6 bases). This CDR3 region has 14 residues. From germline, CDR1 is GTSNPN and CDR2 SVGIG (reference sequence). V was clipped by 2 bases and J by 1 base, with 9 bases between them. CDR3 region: CAWSTGLSNQPQHF. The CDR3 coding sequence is TGTGCCTGGAGTACAGGGTTGAGCAATCAGCCCCAGCATTTT.

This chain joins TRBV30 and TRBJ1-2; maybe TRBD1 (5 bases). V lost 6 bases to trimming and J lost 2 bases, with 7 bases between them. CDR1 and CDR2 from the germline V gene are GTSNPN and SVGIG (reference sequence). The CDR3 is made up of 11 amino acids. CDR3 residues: CACWGNYGYTF. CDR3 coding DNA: TGTGCCTGTTGGGGCAACTATGGCTACACCTTC.

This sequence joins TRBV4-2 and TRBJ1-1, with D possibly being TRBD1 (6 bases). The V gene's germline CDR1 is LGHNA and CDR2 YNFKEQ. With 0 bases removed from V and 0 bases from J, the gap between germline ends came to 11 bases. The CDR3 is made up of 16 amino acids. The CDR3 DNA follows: TGTGCCAGCAGCCAAGATCTCGCAGGGGTGAACACTGAAGCTTTCTTT. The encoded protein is CASSQDLAGVNTEAFF.

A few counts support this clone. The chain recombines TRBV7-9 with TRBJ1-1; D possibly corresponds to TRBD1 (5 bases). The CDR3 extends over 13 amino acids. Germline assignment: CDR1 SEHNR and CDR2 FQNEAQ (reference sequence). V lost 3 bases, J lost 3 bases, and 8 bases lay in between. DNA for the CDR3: TGTGCCAGCAGCTTTCCAGGGTACACTGAAGCTTTCTTT. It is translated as CASSFPGYTEAFF.

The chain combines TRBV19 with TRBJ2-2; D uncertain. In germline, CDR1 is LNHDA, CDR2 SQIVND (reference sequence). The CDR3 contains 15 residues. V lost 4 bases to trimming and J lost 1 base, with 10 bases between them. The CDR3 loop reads CASSRKTENTGELFF. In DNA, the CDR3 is TGTGCCAGTAGTAGAAAAACAGAGAACACCGGGGAGCTGTTTTTT. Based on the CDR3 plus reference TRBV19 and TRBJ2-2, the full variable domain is DGGITQSPKYLFRKEGQNVTLSCEQNLNHDAMYWYRQDPGQGLRLIYYSQIVNDFQKGDIAEGYSVSREKKESFPLTVTSAQKNPTAFYLCASSRKTENTGELFFGEGSRLTVL.

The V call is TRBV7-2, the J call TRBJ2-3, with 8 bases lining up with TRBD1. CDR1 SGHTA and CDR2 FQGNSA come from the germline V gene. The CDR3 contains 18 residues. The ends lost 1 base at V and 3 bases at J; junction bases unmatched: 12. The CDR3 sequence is CASSLERTGFLQTDTQYF. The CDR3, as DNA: TGTGCCAGCAGCTTAGAGAGGACAGGGTTTCTCCAGACAGATACGCAGTATTTT.

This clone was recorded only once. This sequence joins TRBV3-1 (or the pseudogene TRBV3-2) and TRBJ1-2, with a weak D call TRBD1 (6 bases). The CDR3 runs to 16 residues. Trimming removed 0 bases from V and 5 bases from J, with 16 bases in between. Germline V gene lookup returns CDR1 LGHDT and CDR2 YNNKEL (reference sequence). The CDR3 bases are TGTGCCAGCAGCCAAGATTACCGGGGACAAGGGTATGGCTACACCTTC. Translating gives CASSQDYRGQGYGYTF.

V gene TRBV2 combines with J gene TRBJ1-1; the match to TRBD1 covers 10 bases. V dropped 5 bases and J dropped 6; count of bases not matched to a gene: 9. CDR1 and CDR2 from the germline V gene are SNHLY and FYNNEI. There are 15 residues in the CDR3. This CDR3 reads CASSSPGQGNPEAFF. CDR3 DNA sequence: TGTGCCAGCAGTTCTCCGGGACAGGGGAATCCTGAAGCTTTCTTT.

This chain's CDR3 is CASSVTGGHTIYF. DNA of the CDR3: TGTGCCAGCAGCGTAACAGGGGGGCACACCATATATTTT. The chain uses TRBV2 and TRBJ1-3; 8 bases fit TRBD1. Germline V gives CDR1 SNHLY, CDR2 FYNNEI. This CDR3 is 13 amino acids long. Germline trimming cut 6 bases from V and 8 bases from J; bases unmatched to any gene: 6.

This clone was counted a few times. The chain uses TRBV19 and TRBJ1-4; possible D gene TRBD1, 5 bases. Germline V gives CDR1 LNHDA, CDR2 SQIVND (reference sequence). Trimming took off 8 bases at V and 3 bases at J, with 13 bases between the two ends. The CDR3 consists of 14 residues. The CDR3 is CASGTGSANEKLFF. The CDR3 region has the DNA TGTGCCAGTGGGACCGGGAGTGCTAATGAAAAACTGTTTTTT.

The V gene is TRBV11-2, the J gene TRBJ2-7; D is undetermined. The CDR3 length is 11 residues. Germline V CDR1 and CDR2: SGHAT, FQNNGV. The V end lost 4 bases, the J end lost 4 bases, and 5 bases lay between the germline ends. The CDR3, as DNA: TGTGCCAGCAGCTCAGTTTACGAGCAGTACTTC. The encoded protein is CASSSVYEQYF. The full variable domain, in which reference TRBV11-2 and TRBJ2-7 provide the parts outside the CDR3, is EAGVAQSPRYKIIEKRQSVAFWCNPISGHATLYWYQQILGQGPKLLIQFQNNGVVDDSQLPKDRFSAERLKGVDSTLKIQPAKLEDSAVYLCASSSVYEQYFGPGTRLTVT.

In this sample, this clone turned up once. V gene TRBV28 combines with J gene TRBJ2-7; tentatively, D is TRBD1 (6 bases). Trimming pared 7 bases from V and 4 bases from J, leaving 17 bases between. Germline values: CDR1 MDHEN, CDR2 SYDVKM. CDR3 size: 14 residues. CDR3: CASTSQGTWYEQYF. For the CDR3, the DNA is TGTGCCAGCACCTCCCAGGGGACCTGGTACGAGCAGTACTTC.

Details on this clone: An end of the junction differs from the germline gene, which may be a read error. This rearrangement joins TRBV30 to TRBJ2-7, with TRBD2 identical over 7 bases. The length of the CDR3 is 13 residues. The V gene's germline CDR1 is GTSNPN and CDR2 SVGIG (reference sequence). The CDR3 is CAWSAGASGRTRF. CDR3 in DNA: TGTGCCTGGAGTGCTGGGGCTAGCGGACGGACCCGCTTC.

CDR3 amino acids: CASSQDFSVNYGYTF. In DNA, the CDR3 is TGTGCCAGCAGCCAAGATTTCAGCGTTAACTATGGCTACACCTTC. The chain recombines TRBV4-2 with TRBJ1-2; D ambiguous. The germline V gene has CDR1 LGHNA and CDR2 YNFKEQ. The CDR3 runs to 15 residues. Trimming cost V 0 bases and J 1 base, with 9 bases left between them.

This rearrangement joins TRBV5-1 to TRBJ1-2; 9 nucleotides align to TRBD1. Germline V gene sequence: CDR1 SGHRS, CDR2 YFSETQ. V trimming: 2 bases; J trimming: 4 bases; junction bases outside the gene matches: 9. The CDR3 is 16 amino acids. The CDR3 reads CASSFLSGTGTYGYTF. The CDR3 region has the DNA TGCGCCAGCAGCTTTTTATCCGGGACAGGGACCTATGGCTACACCTTC.

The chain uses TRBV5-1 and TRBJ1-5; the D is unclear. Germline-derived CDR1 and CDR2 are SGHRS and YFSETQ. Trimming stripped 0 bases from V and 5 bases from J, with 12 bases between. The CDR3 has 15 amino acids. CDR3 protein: CASSLGPQVDQPQHF. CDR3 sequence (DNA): TGCGCCAGCAGCTTGGGACCCCAGGTAGATCAGCCCCAGCATTTT.

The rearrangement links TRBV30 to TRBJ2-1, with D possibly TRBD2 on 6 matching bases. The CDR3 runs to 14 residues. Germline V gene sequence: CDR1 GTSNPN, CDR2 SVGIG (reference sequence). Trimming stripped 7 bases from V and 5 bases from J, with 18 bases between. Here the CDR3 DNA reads TGTGCCTATACGGAGGGCCTGGCGGACAATGAGCAGTTCTTC. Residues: CAYTEGLADNEQFF.

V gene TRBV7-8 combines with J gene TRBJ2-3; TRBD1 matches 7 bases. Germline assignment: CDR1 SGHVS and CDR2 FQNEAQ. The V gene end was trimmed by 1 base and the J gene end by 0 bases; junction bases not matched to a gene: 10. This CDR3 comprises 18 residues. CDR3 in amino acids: CASSLVGYEGASTDTQYF. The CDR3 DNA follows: TGTGCCAGCAGCTTAGTTGGTTACGAGGGGGCCAGCACAGATACGCAGTATTTT.

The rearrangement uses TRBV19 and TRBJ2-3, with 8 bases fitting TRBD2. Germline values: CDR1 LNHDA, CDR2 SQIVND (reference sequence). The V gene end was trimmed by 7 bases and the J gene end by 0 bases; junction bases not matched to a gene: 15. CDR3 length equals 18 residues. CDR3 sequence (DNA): TGTGCCAGTACCAGACAAAAGAGCGGGGGAACCAGCACAGATACGCAGTATTTT. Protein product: CASTRQKSGGTSTDTQYF. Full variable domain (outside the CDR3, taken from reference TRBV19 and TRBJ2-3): DGGITQSPKYLFRKEGQNVTLSCEQNLNHDAMYWYRQDPGQGLRLIYYSQIVNDFQKGDIAEGYSVSREKKESFPLTVTSAQKNPTAFYLCASTRQKSGGTSTDTQYFGPGTRLTVL.

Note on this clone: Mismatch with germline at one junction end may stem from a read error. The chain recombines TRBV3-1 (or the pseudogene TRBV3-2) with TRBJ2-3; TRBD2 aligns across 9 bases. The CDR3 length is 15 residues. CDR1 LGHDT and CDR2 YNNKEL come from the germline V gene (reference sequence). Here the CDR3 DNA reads TGTGCCAGCAGCCAGCACGGGACTAGCAGAGATACGCAGTATTTT. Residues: CASSQHGTSRDTQYF.

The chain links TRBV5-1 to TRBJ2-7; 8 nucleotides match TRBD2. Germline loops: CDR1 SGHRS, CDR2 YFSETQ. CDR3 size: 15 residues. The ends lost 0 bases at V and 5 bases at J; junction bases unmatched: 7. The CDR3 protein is CASSLGSGGEDEQYF. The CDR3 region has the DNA TGCGCCAGCAGCTTGGGGAGCGGGGGTGAGGACGAGCAGTACTTC.

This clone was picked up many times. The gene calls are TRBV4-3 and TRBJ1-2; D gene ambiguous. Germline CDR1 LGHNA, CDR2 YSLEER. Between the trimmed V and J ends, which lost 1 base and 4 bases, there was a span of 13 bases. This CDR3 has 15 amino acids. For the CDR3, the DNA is TGCGCCAGCAGCCAAGGCGGCAGCGCGCTCTATGGCTACACCTTC. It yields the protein CASSQGGSALYGYTF.

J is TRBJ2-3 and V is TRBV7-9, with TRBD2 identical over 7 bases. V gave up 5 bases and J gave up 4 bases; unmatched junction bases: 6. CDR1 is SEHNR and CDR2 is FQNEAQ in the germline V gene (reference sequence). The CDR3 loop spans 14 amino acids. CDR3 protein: CASSTGLVPDTQYF. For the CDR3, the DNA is TGTGCCAGCAGCACCGGACTAGTGCCAGATACGCAGTATTTT.

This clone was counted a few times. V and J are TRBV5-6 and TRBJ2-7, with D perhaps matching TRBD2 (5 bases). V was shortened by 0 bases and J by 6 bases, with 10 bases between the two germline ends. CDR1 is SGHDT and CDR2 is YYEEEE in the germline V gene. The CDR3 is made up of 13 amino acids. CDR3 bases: TGTGCCAGCAGCTTGGGTCGGGGTACCGAGCAGTACTTC. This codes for CASSLGRGTEQYF.